The 10 T cell receptor beta chains below all came from one sample that was sequenced in a study of vaccination effects on CD4 cells after COVID-19 (dated by TCRdb to between 2020 and 2023). Their target antigens are unknown. After 10 days of culture, CD4+ T cells were isolated with the EasySep CD4+ T cell isolation kit. Each participant received two doses of an mRNA SARS-CoV-2 vaccine, either BNT162b2 or mRNA-1273. Library creation used the immunoSEQ multiplex PCR assay. Imported from immuneACCESS, the table was reduced by TCRdb to in-frame sequences with V and J called. These copies leave out some clones; in studies compared against another copy, an unresolved V gene accounts for under half, and the cause of the remainder is not known. The sample yields approximately 66,000 clones; around 79% were counted once. About 2.5% of the sample is in the top ten clones. The material was CD4+ T cells from PBMCs cultured without peptide, obtained after COVID-19 vaccination. These receptors all come from a human donor who received a COVID-19 vaccine.

A few counts support this clone. V and J are TRBV6-6 and TRBJ1-2, with 9 bases fitting TRBD1. CDR3 length: 14 amino acids. The germline V gene has CDR1 MNHNY and CDR2 SVGAGI (reference sequence). Unmatched junction bases numbered 9, after V lost 6 bases and J lost 7 bases. CDR3 protein: CASSRTGAEVGYTF. The CDR3 DNA is TGTGCCAGCAGCCGGACAGGGGCGGAGGTTGGCTACACCTTC.

V usage is TRBV24-1 and J usage is TRBJ1-2, with 9 bases matching TRBD1. Germline V CDR1 and CDR2: KGHDR, SFDVKD. CDR3 size: 15 residues. Germline trimming cut 4 bases from V and 6 bases from J; bases unmatched to any gene: 8. The DNA for the CDR3 is TGTGCCACCAGTGACCCGGGACAGGGATTCGATGGCTACACCTTC. It encodes CATSDPGQGFDGYTF.

V is TRBV29-1 and J is TRBJ2-5; D not certain. The CDR3 runs to 12 residues. Looked up from germline, CDR1 is SQVTM and CDR2 is ANQGSEA. V was shortened by 5 bases and J by 3 bases, with 10 bases between the two germline ends. The DNA for the CDR3 is TGCAGCGTTCTACACGTAAAAGAGACCCAGTACTTC. It encodes CSVLHVKETQYF.

The chain is built from TRBV28 and TRBJ2-7; D may match TRBD1 or TRBD2 (5 bases each). CDR3 length equals 11 residues. The V end was cut by 10 bases, the J end by 2 bases, with 9 bases between. From germline, CDR1 is MDHEN and CDR2 SYDVKM. The CDR3 nucleotides are TGTGCCACCATGGGGGCCTACGAGCAGTACGTC. This gives the protein CATMGAYEQYV.

This clone came up a few times. The chain joins TRBV2 to TRBJ1-1, with unresolved D. The CDR3 has 12 amino acids. In germline, CDR1 is SNHLY, CDR2 FYNNEI. The V end lost 11 bases, the J end lost 5 bases, and 15 bases lay between the germline ends. The CDR3 region is CASQTDGTEAFF. Written as DNA, the CDR3 is TGTGCCTCACAGACTGACGGGACTGAAGCTTTCTTT.

The chain couples TRBV7-2 to TRBJ2-5, with TRBD1 matching over 8 bases. Trimming at V came to 4 bases and at J to 4 bases, leaving 2 bases not matched to a gene. The germline CDR1 and CDR2 sequences are SGHTA and FQGNSA. The CDR3 covers 13 residues. The CDR3 is CASSSDRGETQYF. Here the CDR3 DNA reads TGTGCCAGCAGCTCTGACAGGGGAGAGACCCAGTACTTC.

The chain uses TRBV6-2 or TRBV6-3 and TRBJ1-6; no clear D. This CDR3 is built from 12 residues. Germline V gene data show CDR1 as MNHEY and CDR2 as SVGEGT. Deletions cut 5 bases from V and 7 bases from J, with 6 bases between. The CDR3 sequence is CASSPPNSPLHF. The CDR3 nucleotides read TGTGCCAGCAGTCCGCCGAATTCACCCCTCCACTTT.

The rearrangement joins TRBV7-8 to TRBJ1-3; D gene uncertain. Germline V CDR1 and CDR2: SGHVS, FQNEAQ. CDR3 size: 14 residues. Trimming pared 1 base from V and 0 bases from J, leaving 4 bases between. The chain's CDR3 is CASSLGVSGNTIYF. The CDR3 DNA reads as TGTGCCAGCAGCTTAGGAGTCTCTGGAAACACCATATATTTT.

This clone was recorded only once. J is TRBJ1-2 and V is TRBV5-5; D is perhaps TRBD1 (5 bases). CDR3 size: 16 residues. Looked up from germline, CDR1 is SGHKS and CDR2 is YYEKEE (reference sequence). The V end was cut by 6 bases, the J end by 0 bases, with 18 bases between. Written as DNA, the CDR3 is TGTGCCAGCACCATGGGTGGGGGGACCCCTAACTATGGCTACACCTTC. This translates into CASTMGGGTPNYGYTF.

The chain is built from TRBV6-2 or TRBV6-3 and TRBJ1-1; D is unresolved. The V and J ends lost 4 bases and 0 bases respectively, with 9 bases between them. Germline CDR1 is MNHEY and CDR2 is SVGEGT. CDR3 size: 14 residues. The CDR3 here is CASSWPQVNTEAFF. For the CDR3, the DNA is TGTGCCAGCAGTTGGCCCCAAGTGAACACTGAAGCTTTCTTT.